The 13 T cell receptor beta chains reported below all come from one sample, sequenced in a study of T cell responses to AZD1222 COVID-19 vaccine. This table comes from immunoSEQ multiplex PCR, and its TCRdb copy is limited to in-frame clones, with some not included. The sample consists of about 94,000 clones, 70% to 90% of them appearing once. Material: peripheral blood, obtained on day 0 of AZD1222 vaccination. These receptors originate from an adult in good health.

The CDR3, as DNA: TGTGCCTGGACTAGGACCTATGGCTACACCTTC. Translating it yields CAWTRTYGYTF. This chain uses TRBV30 with TRBJ1-2; the D is unclear. The length of the CDR3 is 11 residues. The ends were cut back, 4 bases at V and 4 bases at J, with 7 bases in the middle. Germline V gene sequence: CDR1 GTSNPN, CDR2 SVGIG (reference sequence).

This chain uses TRBV20-1 with TRBJ2-5, with a tentative D call TRBD1 (6 bases). The CDR3 length is 13 residues. CDR1 and CDR2 (germline): DFQATT, SNEGSKA (reference sequence). Trimming took 3 bases from V and 4 from J, leaving 12 bases between them. CDR3 sequence (DNA): TGCAGTGCTAGTTACAGGGAAAGAGAGACCCAGTACTTC. Its protein product is CSASYRERETQYF.

The chain uses TRBV12-3 or TRBV12-4 and TRBJ1-5, with TRBD1 as a possible D gene (6 bases). The CDR3 runs to 13 residues. V lost 6 bases, J lost 2 bases, and 8 bases lay in between. CDR3 region: CASSAGGNQPQHF. Written as DNA, the CDR3 is TGTGCCAGCAGCGCAGGGGGCAATCAGCCCCAGCATTTT.

CDR3 in DNA: TGTGCCAGCAGCTCGGGACAGGGGACGGCCAAAAACATTCAGTACTTC. It specifies CASSSGQGTAKNIQYF. The chain is built from TRBV7-9 and TRBJ2-4; 10 bases fit TRBD1. The CDR3 length is 16 residues. Germline CDR1 reads SEHNR; CDR2 reads FQNEAQ (reference sequence). J was trimmed by 1 base and V by 4 bases; bases with no gene match: 4.

A single count supports this clone. The rearrangement links TRBV4-3 to TRBJ1-5; D unresolved. There are 14 residues in the CDR3. CDR1 and CDR2 (germline): LGHNA, YSLEER. The V gene lost 4 bases and the J gene lost 4 bases, with 11 bases spanning the gap. CDR3 sequence (DNA): TGCGCCAGCAGCCCTATACTGGGTAATCAGCCCCAGCATTTT. It encodes CASSPILGNQPQHF.

The chain couples TRBV7-9 to TRBJ2-3; the match to TRBD2 covers 8 bases. Germline V gene sequence: CDR1 SEHNR, CDR2 FQNEAQ (reference sequence). CDR3 size: 16 residues. Trimming at V came to 1 base and at J to 1 base, leaving 4 bases not matched to a gene. CDR3 sequence (DNA): TGTGCCAGCAGCTTAGTCCGGGAGGGGGGCACAGATACGCAGTATTTT. Amino acid sequence: CASSLVREGGTDTQYF.

The chain uses TRBV7-2 and TRBJ2-5; possibly TRBD1 or TRBD2 for D (5 bases each). V lost 2 bases, J lost 5 bases, and 18 bases lay in between. The V gene's germline CDR1 is SGHTA and CDR2 FQGNSA. This CDR3 has 16 residues. The CDR3 loop reads CASSLIGPQGRETQYF. CDR3 bases: TGTGCCAGCAGCTTAATAGGTCCCCAGGGACGGGAGACCCAGTACTTC.

This clone was observed once. The rearrangement links TRBV18 to TRBJ1-5; 10 bases are shared with TRBD1. The CDR3 contains 14 residues. V was clipped by 6 bases and J by 4 bases; unmatched bases: 3. Per the germline V gene, CDR1 is KGHSH and CDR2 is LQKENI. In DNA form, the CDR3 reads TGTGCCAGCTCTCCGGGACAGGGGAATCAGCCCCAGCATTTT. Its translation: CASSPGQGNQPQHF.

The rearrangement uses TRBV5-1 and TRBJ2-5; TRBD1 matches 7 bases. Looked up from germline, CDR1 is SGHRS and CDR2 is YFSETQ. V was pared by 0 bases and J by 2 bases, with 4 bases of the junction left unmatched. The length of the CDR3 is 15 residues. Written as DNA, the CDR3 is TGCGCCAGCAGCTTGGTTGGGACAGATCAAGAGACCCAGTACTTC. Its translation: CASSLVGTDQETQYF.

CDR3: CASSLVTPGSNTGELFF. Written as DNA, the CDR3 is TGTGCCAGCTCACTGGTCACCCCGGGCTCGAACACCGGGGAGCTGTTTTTT. The rearrangement uses TRBV18 and TRBJ2-2; D not resolved. Between the trimmed V and J ends, which lost 4 bases and 0 bases, there was a span of 15 bases. From germline, CDR1 is KGHSH and CDR2 LQKENI. This CDR3 is built from 17 residues.

The V gene is TRBV5-5, the J gene TRBJ2-3, with TRBD2 matching over 8 bases. V was clipped by 1 base and J by 5 bases; unmatched bases: 6. The CDR3 totals 15 residues. In germline, CDR1 is SGHKS, CDR2 YYEKEE (reference sequence). The CDR3 loop reads CASSLTGGPEDTQYF. Written as DNA, the CDR3 is TGTGCCAGCAGCTTGACGGGGGGGCCGGAAGATACGCAGTATTTT.

V gene TRBV5-1 combines with J gene TRBJ2-7; perhaps TRBD1 as D (5 bases). Per germline, CDR1 SGHRS and CDR2 YFSETQ. V was cut by 0 bases and J by 2 bases, with 12 bases left in between. The CDR3 is 15 residues long. For the CDR3, the DNA is TGCGCCAGCAGCTTGGTCCAGGGTGGAGCCTACGAGCAGTACTTC. Its protein is CASSLVQGGAYEQYF.

The chain recombines TRBV10-3 with TRBJ1-1, with TRBD1 identical over 9 bases. Germline lookup yields CDR1 ENHRY and CDR2 SYGVKD. This CDR3 has 15 amino acids. With V trimmed by 0 bases and J by 4 bases, 3 bases remained unmatched. The CDR3 reads CAISESGQGSTEAFF. The CDR3 nucleotides are TGTGCCATCAGTGAGTCGGGACAGGGTAGCACTGAAGCTTTCTTT.